The T cell receptor (beta chain) under discussion was sequenced for a study of tumor and adjacent non-tumor tissue in lung cancer. Overall study context: Patients were aged roughly 30 to 76, some 10 men and a handful of women, stage I to III. Some 4.1 million productive TCRbeta reads were obtained per sample on average.

This CDR3 is built from 15 residues. CDR1 MNHEY and CDR2 SVGAGI come from the germline V gene. This sample's RNA came from whole unsorted tissue. More than 3 cm separated this lung sample from the edge of the tumor. A modified ARM-PCR protocol with three rounds of nested PCR amplified TCRbeta. MiXCR, run by TCRdb on the multiplex PCR reads, gives a single entry per CDR3 protein. This sample yields about 98,000 distinct CDR3 sequences, of which 80% are seen a single time; 30% belongs to the top ten. A remark on this clonotype: The junction departs from germline at one end; a sequencing error may be responsible.

This sequence was found in a man aged 60-69 years with small cell lung cancer. V is TRBV6-5 and J is TRBJ2-2, with D tentatively TRBD2 (5 bases). The sequenced sample was distant non-tumor lung tissue. The CDR3 bases are TGTACCATCTCCCCCAGTATTGAGGCCACCGGGGAACTGTTTTTT. It encodes CTISPSIEATGELFF.